These T cell receptor beta chains were read from a single sample in a study of T cells in localized non-small cell lung cancer. The protocol was immunoSEQ multiplex PCR, while the TCRdb copy is restricted to in-frame clones and leaves out a portion. The sample has 30,000 to 35,000 clones, under 95% seen once; the top ten hold about an eighth. The sample in question was peripheral blood mononuclear cells, obtained before any cancer treatment. These receptors all come from a female donor aged 60 or older with stage II lung adenocarcinoma. Both conserved end residues are trimmed from each CDR3. D genes are given only for firm matches.

-,TRBV28,ASSFVSMETQY
TRBD2,TRBV5-6,ASSTTSGGALDTQY
-,TRBV29-1,SGSNNEQF
-,TRBV7-2,ASSRRGGDQPQH
TRBD2,TRBV6-1,ASSGLAGLSGANVLT
-,TRBV4-2,ASSQVQVGISEAF
TRBD1,TRBV28,ASIEPGGDYGYT
TRBD1,TRBV9,ASSVAIQGTGSTDTQY
-,TRBV5-8,ASSSTGLQETQY
-,TRBV2,ASSMDKSSGANVLT
-,TRBV7-8,ASSHGRSSYNSPLH
TRBD1,TRBV5-1,ASSEQGGNYGYT
-,TRBV28,ASSLRGQPQH
-,TRBV7-9,ASGTGRGYT